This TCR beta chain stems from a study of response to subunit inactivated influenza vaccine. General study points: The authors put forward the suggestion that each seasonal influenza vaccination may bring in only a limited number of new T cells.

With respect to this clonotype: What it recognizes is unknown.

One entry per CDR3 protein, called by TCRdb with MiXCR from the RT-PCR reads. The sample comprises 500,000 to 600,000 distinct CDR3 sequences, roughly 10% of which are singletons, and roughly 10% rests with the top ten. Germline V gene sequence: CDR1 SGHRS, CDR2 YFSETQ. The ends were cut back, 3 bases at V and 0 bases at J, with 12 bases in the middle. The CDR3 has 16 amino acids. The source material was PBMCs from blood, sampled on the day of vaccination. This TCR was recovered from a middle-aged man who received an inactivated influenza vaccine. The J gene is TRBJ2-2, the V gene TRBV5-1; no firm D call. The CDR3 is CASSSPGLSNTGELFF. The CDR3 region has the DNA TGCGCCAGCAGCTCACCGGGCCTTTCGAACACCGGGGAGCTGTTTTTT.